These 8 T cell receptor beta chains were all obtained from the same sample, sequenced in a study of blood T cell repertoires in COVID-19. Assay used: immunoSEQ multiplex PCR; TCRdb lists only in-frame clones, some missing. The sample carries about 36,000 clones, around 80% recorded once. Sequenced material: peripheral blood. Every receptor here comes from a man aged 55 to 70 with active COVID-19.

V gene TRBV5-4 combines with J gene TRBJ2-7; D might be TRBD2 (5 bases). From germline, CDR1 is SGHNT and CDR2 YYREEE (reference sequence). The V end lost 9 bases, the J end lost 6 bases, and 16 bases lay between the germline ends. The CDR3 totals 12 residues. The CDR3 region is CATSGGLGEQYF. CDR3 DNA: TGTGCCACCTCGGGCGGACTCGGCGAGCAGTACTTC.

The chain is built from TRBV5-1 and TRBJ2-7; TRBD1 matches 7 bases. With V trimmed by 4 bases and J by 1 base, 14 bases remained unmatched. Looked up from germline, CDR1 is SGHRS and CDR2 is YFSETQ. The CDR3 sequence is 17 residues long. CDR3 DNA: TGCGCCAGCAGCGTTCTAGGTTTACGGGACAGTTCCTACGAGCAGTACTTC. Its translation is CASSVLGLRDSSYEQYF. The entire variable domain, with the rest obtained from reference TRBV5-1 and TRBJ2-7, is as follows: KAGVTQTPRYLIKTRGQQVTLSCSPISGHRSVSWYQQTPGQGLQFLFEYFSETQRNKGNFPGRFSGRQFSNSRSEMNVSTLELGDSALYLCASSVLGLRDSSYEQYFGPGTRLTVT.

The CDR3 DNA follows: TGTGCCAGCAGGCGGGGACAGGGTTACTCCGAGCAGTACTTC. This translates into CASRRGQGYSEQYF. This chain links TRBV7-8 with TRBJ2-7, with TRBD1 identical over 9 bases. Germline CDR1 reads SGHVS; CDR2 reads FQNEAQ. The CDR3 extends over 14 amino acids. Trimming cost V 6 bases and J 6 bases; bases outside gene matches: 9.

This chain joins TRBV18 and TRBJ1-2; 8 positions match TRBD1. The CDR3 is 12 residues long. After removal of 5 bases from V and 6 bases from J, the junction contained 2 bases not matched to a gene. Germline assignment: CDR1 KGHSH and CDR2 LQKENI. Here the CDR3 DNA reads TGTGCCAGCTCATCGACAGGGGATGGCTACACCTTC. Translated, it gives CASSSTGDGYTF.

V and J are TRBV5-4 and TRBJ2-7; 7 bases fit TRBD1. V dropped 0 bases and J dropped 3; count of bases not matched to a gene: 3. Germline CDR1 and CDR2: SGHNT and YYREEE (reference sequence). CDR3 length: 14 amino acids. The CDR3: CASSLDDRDYEQYF. CDR3 bases: TGTGCCAGCAGCTTGGACGACAGGGACTACGAGCAGTACTTC.

This clone was found once. This rearrangement joins TRBV11-2 to TRBJ2-5; 7 bases fit TRBD1. Germline V gives CDR1 SGHAT, CDR2 FQNNGV. This CDR3 has 14 amino acids. V lost 5 bases, J lost 5 bases, and 8 bases stayed unmatched. CDR3 sequence reads: CASSINRGGETQYF. The DNA of the CDR3 is TGTGCCAGCAGCATAAACAGGGGCGGGGAGACCCAGTACTTC.

The rearrangement links TRBV4-2 to TRBJ1-1; 7 nucleotides align to TRBD1. The CDR3 spans 13 residues. Trimming at V came to 4 bases and at J to 6 bases, leaving 5 bases not matched to a gene. The V gene's germline CDR1 is LGHNA and CDR2 YNFKEQ. This CDR3 is CASSLKGAAEAFF. CDR3 nucleotides: TGTGCCAGCAGCCTTAAGGGGGCCGCTGAAGCTTTCTTT.

The V call is TRBV15, the J call TRBJ2-1; the D gene is possibly TRBD2 (6 bases). The germline V gene encodes CDR1 LNHNV and CDR2 YYDKDF (reference sequence). This CDR3 is 15 amino acids long. The V end was cut by 0 bases, the J end by 5 bases, with 11 bases between. The CDR3 DNA follows: TGTGCCACCAGCAGAGAACGGGCGGGGAACAATGAGCAGTTCTTC. Translating it yields CATSRERAGNNEQFF.